These 26 T cell receptor beta chains came from one sample sequenced in a study of blood T cell repertoires in COVID-19. Generated by immunoSEQ multiplex PCR, the TCRdb table keeps only in-frame clones and is missing some. Of fewer than 200,000 clones listed, approximately 81% are singletons. Sample: peripheral blood. The receptor set was obtained from a woman in her forties or fifties with COVID-19, enrolled during active disease.

The chain links TRBV24-1 to TRBJ2-3, with D possibly matching TRBD1 (6 bases). The V gene's germline CDR1 is KGHDR and CDR2 SFDVKD. The CDR3 sequence is 14 residues long. The germline V and J ends were trimmed by 7 bases and 0 bases, with 10 bases remaining between them. The CDR3: CATRDSSSTDTQYF. The CDR3 DNA is TGTGCCACCAGGGACAGTTCGAGCACAGATACGCAGTATTTT.

Note on this clone: Other DNA sequences in this sample translate to the same CDR3. This rearrangement joins TRBV5-1 to TRBJ1-4; D call uncertain. The CDR3 extends over 16 amino acids. CDR1 is SGHRS and CDR2 is YFSETQ in the germline V gene. V lost 3 bases to trimming and J lost 0 bases, with 12 bases between them. This CDR3 is CASSSTVIATNEKLFF. CDR3 DNA: TGCGCCAGCAGCTCAACAGTAATCGCAACTAATGAAAAACTGTTTTTT.

The chain is built from TRBV7-2 and TRBJ2-3; 7 bases line up with TRBD2. This CDR3 region has 17 residues. The V gene end was trimmed by 5 bases and the J gene end by 4 bases; junction bases not matched to a gene: 15. Germline V gene sequence: CDR1 SGHTA, CDR2 FQGNSA. In DNA, the CDR3 is TGTGCCAGCAGCCCGGTGCCGGGACTACGGATGCCAGATACGCAGTATTTT. Its protein product is CASSPVPGLRMPDTQYF.

The chain employs TRBV6-5 and TRBJ1-6; the D gene is possibly TRBD1 (5 bases). Trimming left V 0 bases short and J 7 bases short, with 13 bases between. The germline CDR1 and CDR2 sequences are MNHEY and SVGAGI. This CDR3 comprises 16 residues. DNA for the CDR3: TGTGCCAGCAGTTACTCAGGGGTTGCTGGGAATTCACCCCTCCACTTT. Its protein is CASSYSGVAGNSPLHF.

The chain couples TRBV12-3 or TRBV12-4 to TRBJ2-7; possible D gene TRBD1, 5 bases. The CDR3 is 13 amino acids. The V end was cut by 6 bases, the J end by 5 bases, with 14 bases between. CDR3 bases: TGTGCCAGCAGCCGCCTCAGGGTTCACGAGCAGTACTTC. Encoded protein: CASSRLRVHEQYF.

The chain links TRBV19 to TRBJ1-4; D is unresolved. V lost 0 bases, J lost 0 bases, and 8 bases lay in between. This CDR3 region has 16 residues. Germline V gene sequence: CDR1 LNHDA, CDR2 SQIVND (reference sequence). CDR3 coding DNA: TGTGCCAGTAGTATAGAGGGCATTTCAACTAATGAAAAACTGTTTTTT. Protein: CASSIEGISTNEKLFF.

This chain joins TRBV30 and TRBJ1-1, with 7 bases aligning to TRBD1. The CDR3 is 13 residues long. CDR1 is GTSNPN and CDR2 is SVGIG in the germline V gene (reference sequence). Germline trimming cut 5 bases from V and 0 bases from J; bases unmatched to any gene: 3. The CDR3 DNA follows: TGTGCCTGGGAGGGACAGCTGAACACTGAAGCTTTCTTT. Amino acid sequence: CAWEGQLNTEAFF.

A few counts support this clone. V is TRBV5-4 and J is TRBJ1-3, with 9 bases aligning to TRBD1. Germline lookup yields CDR1 SGHNT and CDR2 YYREEE (reference sequence). The CDR3 is 15 amino acids. V lost 4 bases, J lost 7 bases, and 9 bases stayed unmatched. CDR3 DNA sequence: TGTGCCAGCAGCACAGGGACAGGGAACCTGAACACCATATATTTT. Its translation is CASSTGTGNLNTIYF.

The J gene is TRBJ2-5, the V gene TRBV12-5; TRBD2 agrees at 8 bases. Per germline, CDR1 LGHNT and CDR2 FRNRAP. The CDR3 extends over 15 amino acids. Trimming cost V 6 bases and J 2 bases; bases outside gene matches: 8. CDR3 in DNA: TGTGCTAGTGGCCGCTCCGGGGGGGGACAAGAGACCCAGTACTTC. This codes for CASGRSGGGQETQYF.

V is TRBV7-8 and J is TRBJ1-6; a possible D gene is TRBD1 (5 bases). Looked up from germline, CDR1 is SGHVS and CDR2 is FQNEAQ. The CDR3 length is 16 residues. The V end lost 5 bases, the J end lost 8 bases, and 19 bases lay between the germline ends. The CDR3 loop reads CASSRGTWGGDSPLHF. The CDR3 nucleotides are TGTGCCAGCAGCCGTGGGACCTGGGGGGGTGATTCACCCCTCCACTTT.

This chain uses TRBV30 with TRBJ1-5; 7 bases are a match to TRBD1. Germline trimming cut 5 bases from V and 3 bases from J; bases unmatched to any gene: 4. Looked up from germline, CDR1 is GTSNPN and CDR2 is SVGIG (reference sequence). The CDR3 length is 13 residues. The CDR3 here is CAWGGTDNQPQHF. The CDR3 DNA reads TGTGCCTGGGGAGGGACAGACAATCAGCCCCAGCATTTT.

This CDR3 reads CASRDGGTGGYEQYF. The DNA of the CDR3 is TGTGCCAGCCGAGACGGAGGGACAGGGGGCTACGAGCAGTACTTC. The J gene is TRBJ2-7, the V gene TRBV19, with TRBD1 matching 11 bases. The CDR3 extends over 15 amino acids. Germline-derived CDR1 and CDR2 are LNHDA and SQIVND (reference sequence). Germline trimming cut 9 bases from V and 3 bases from J; bases unmatched to any gene: 10. The variable domain in full, with the rest retrieved from reference TRBV19 and TRBJ2-7, is DGGITQSPKYLFRKEGQNVTLSCEQNLNHDAMYWYRQDPGQGLRLIYYSQIVNDFQKGDIAEGYSVSREKKESFPLTVTSAQKNPTAFYLCASRDGGTGGYEQYFGPGTRLTVT.

V is TRBV3-1 (or the pseudogene TRBV3-2) and J is TRBJ2-7, with 8 bases aligning to TRBD1. The CDR3 has 13 residues. The germline CDR1 and CDR2 sequences are LGHDT and YNNKEL (reference sequence). Trimming removed 2 bases from V and 6 bases from J; junction bases left unmatched: 3. CDR3 bases: TGTGCCAGCAGCCAACGACAGGGGCGCGAGCAGTACTTC. It yields the protein CASSQRQGREQYF.

A note on this clone: Other DNA sequences of this sample code for an identical CDR3. V gene TRBV5-4 combines with J gene TRBJ2-7; 8 nucleotides line up with TRBD1. Per the germline V gene, CDR1 is SGHNT and CDR2 is YYREEE (reference sequence). This CDR3 region has 13 residues. J was trimmed by 3 bases and V by 5 bases; bases with no gene match: 4. This CDR3 reads CASSWDRNYEQYF. In DNA form, the CDR3 reads TGTGCCAGCAGTTGGGACAGGAACTACGAGCAGTACTTC.

The V gene is TRBV7-8, the J gene TRBJ1-1, with 7 bases identical to TRBD1. Trimming cost V 6 bases and J 0 bases; bases outside gene matches: 1. The CDR3 sequence is 13 residues long. The germline V gene has CDR1 SGHVS and CDR2 FQNEAQ. CDR3 residues: CASRGTVNTEAFF. The CDR3 DNA is TGTGCCAGCAGGGGGACAGTGAACACTGAAGCTTTCTTT.

The genes are TRBV7-9 and TRBJ2-2; 9 positions match TRBD2. V lost 5 bases to trimming and J lost 4 bases; unmatched junction nucleotides: 14. Germline V lookup: CDR1 SEHNR, CDR2 FQNEAQ (reference sequence). The CDR3 runs 18 residues. The CDR3 is CASSRLAGLASSTGELFF. CDR3 nucleotide sequence: TGTGCCAGCAGCCGACTTGCGGGACTAGCCTCGAGCACCGGGGAGCTGTTTTTT.

The rearrangement uses TRBV4-1 and TRBJ1-1; D not resolved. Germline loops: CDR1 MGHRA, CDR2 YSYEKL. Trimming took 0 bases from V and 4 from J, leaving 12 bases between them. The CDR3 length is 15 residues. CDR3 in amino acids: CASSQDLSGSTEAFF. In DNA form, the CDR3 reads TGCGCCAGCAGCCAAGATCTCTCTGGGAGCACTGAAGCTTTCTTT.

The chain combines TRBV18 with TRBJ1-6, with 8 bases identical to TRBD1. Germline-derived CDR1 and CDR2 are KGHSH and LQKENI. CDR3 length: 17 amino acids. J gave up 9 bases and V 3 bases, and 13 bases lay outside the gene matches. CDR3 loop: CASSPRTGSAQISPLHF. The CDR3 coding sequence is TGTGCCAGCTCACCCCGGACAGGGTCGGCTCAAATTTCACCCCTCCACTTT. The entire variable domain, with the rest obtained from reference TRBV18 and TRBJ1-6, is as follows: NAGVMQNPRHLVRRRGQEARLRCSPMKGHSHVYWYRQLPEEGLKFMVYLQKENIIDESGMPKERFSAEFPKEGPSILRIQQVVRGDSAAYFCASSPRTGSAQISPLHFGNGTRLTVT.

The V and J genes are TRBV4-1 and TRBJ2-5, with TRBD1 matching over 7 bases. Germline V gene sequence: CDR1 MGHRA, CDR2 YSYEKL. The V gene end was trimmed by 3 bases and the J gene end by 5 bases; junction bases not matched to a gene: 9. The CDR3 runs to 15 residues. The CDR3 spells CASSHPGTVTETQYF. DNA for the CDR3: TGCGCCAGCAGCCACCCTGGGACAGTAACGGAGACCCAGTACTTC.

The rearrangement links TRBV9 to TRBJ1-6; no definite D call. This CDR3 has 15 amino acids. V was pared by 0 bases and J by 9 bases, with 13 bases between. Germline V gene sequence: CDR1 SGDLS, CDR2 YYNGEE. The CDR3 DNA is TGTGCCAGCAGCGTAGATAATGCCCTCGGTTCACCCCTCCACTTT. Translated, it gives CASSVDNALGSPLHF.

This clone was picked up one time. The gene calls are TRBV19 and TRBJ2-6; 7 bases agree with TRBD1. The CDR3 is made up of 15 amino acids. V shed 6 bases and J 0 bases; nucleotides not matched to a gene: 2. Germline V gene data show CDR1 as LNHDA and CDR2 as SQIVND (reference sequence). CDR3 bases: TGTGCCAGTAGCCGGACAGGCTCTGGGGCCAACGTCCTGACTTTC. It codes for CASSRTGSGANVLTF.

This rearrangement joins TRBV6-5 to TRBJ1-1; D gene uncertain. Between the trimmed V and J ends, which lost 10 bases and 1 base, there was a span of 7 bases. This CDR3 has 11 residues. CDR1 and CDR2 from the germline V gene are MNHEY and SVGAGI. CDR3 amino acids: CATTANTEAFF. The CDR3 DNA follows: TGTGCCACAACAGCGAACACTGAAGCTTTCTTT.

V is TRBV6-5 and J is TRBJ1-3; 7 bases fit TRBD1. Germline V gene sequence: CDR1 MNHEY, CDR2 SVGAGI. With V trimmed by 5 bases and J by 0 bases, 1 base remained unmatched. The CDR3 loop spans 14 amino acids. The CDR3 is CASSNRGSGNTIYF. The CDR3 coding sequence is TGTGCCAGCAGTAACAGGGGCTCTGGAAACACCATATATTTT.

The chain links TRBV2 to TRBJ2-7; D unclear. The CDR3 has 12 residues. V shed 6 bases and J shed 5 bases, with 11 bases lying between them. Germline lookup yields CDR1 SNHLY and CDR2 FYNNEI. Here the CDR3 DNA reads TGTGCCAGCAGCTCCGTCCTTAACGAGCAGTACTTC. This codes for CASSSVLNEQYF.

This clone was seen many times. The chain employs TRBV3-1 (or the pseudogene TRBV3-2) and TRBJ2-7, with D unclear. The CDR3 sequence is 15 residues long. Trimming shortened V by 1 base and J by 4 bases, and 14 bases separated the two germline ends. Germline lookup yields CDR1 LGHDT and CDR2 YNNKEL (reference sequence). The DNA of the CDR3 is TGTGCCAGCAGCCAAGCTCCAGGAAACTGGTACGAGCAGTACTTC. Amino acids: CASSQAPGNWYEQYF.

This sequence joins TRBV6-4 and TRBJ1-2, with 8 bases lining up with TRBD1. From germline, CDR1 is MRHNA and CDR2 SNTAGT. J lost 5 bases, V lost 6 bases, and 5 bases had no gene match. The CDR3 length is 13 residues. CDR3 coding DNA: TGTGCCAGCAGCGGGACAGGCTCTTATGGCTACACCTTC. This translates into CASSGTGSYGYTF.